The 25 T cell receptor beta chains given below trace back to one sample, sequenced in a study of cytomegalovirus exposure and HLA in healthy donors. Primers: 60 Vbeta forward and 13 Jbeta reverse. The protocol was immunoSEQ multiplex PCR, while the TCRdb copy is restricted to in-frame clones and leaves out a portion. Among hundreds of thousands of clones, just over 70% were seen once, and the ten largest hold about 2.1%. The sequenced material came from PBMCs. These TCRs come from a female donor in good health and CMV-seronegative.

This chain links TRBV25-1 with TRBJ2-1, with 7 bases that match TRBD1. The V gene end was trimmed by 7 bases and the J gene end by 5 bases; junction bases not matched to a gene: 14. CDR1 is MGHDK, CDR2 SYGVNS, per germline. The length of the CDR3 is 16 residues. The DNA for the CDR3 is TGTGCCAGCAATTCCGTGGAGACAGGGAAAAACAATGAGCAGTTCTTC. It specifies CASNSVETGKNNEQFF.

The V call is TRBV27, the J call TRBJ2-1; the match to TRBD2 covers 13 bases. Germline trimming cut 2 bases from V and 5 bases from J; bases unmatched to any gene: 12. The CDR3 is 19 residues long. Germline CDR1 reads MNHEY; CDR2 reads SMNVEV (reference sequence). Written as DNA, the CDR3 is TGTGCCAGCAGTTTACAGGTGCCGACTAGCGGGAGGACCCACAATGAGCAGTTCTTC. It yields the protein CASSLQVPTSGRTHNEQFF.

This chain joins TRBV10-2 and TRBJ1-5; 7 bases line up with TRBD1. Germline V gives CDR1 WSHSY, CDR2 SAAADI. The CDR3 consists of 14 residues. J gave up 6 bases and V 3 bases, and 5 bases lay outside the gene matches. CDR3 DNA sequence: TGCGCCAGCAGTGAAACAGGGGAGGTTCAGCCCCAGCATTTT. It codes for CASSETGEVQPQHF.

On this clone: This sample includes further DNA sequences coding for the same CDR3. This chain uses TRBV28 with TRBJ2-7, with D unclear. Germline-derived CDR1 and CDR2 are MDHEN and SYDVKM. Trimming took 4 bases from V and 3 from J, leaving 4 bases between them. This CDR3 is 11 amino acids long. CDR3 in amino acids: CASSSRYEQYF. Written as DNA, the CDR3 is TGTGCCAGCAGTTCCCGCTACGAGCAGTACTTC. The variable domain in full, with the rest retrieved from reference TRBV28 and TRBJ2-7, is DVKVTQSSRYLVKRTGEKVFLECVQDMDHENMFWYRQDPGLGLRLIYFSYDVKMKEKGDIPEGYSVSREKKERFSLILESASTNQTSMYLCASSSRYEQYFGPGTRLTVT.

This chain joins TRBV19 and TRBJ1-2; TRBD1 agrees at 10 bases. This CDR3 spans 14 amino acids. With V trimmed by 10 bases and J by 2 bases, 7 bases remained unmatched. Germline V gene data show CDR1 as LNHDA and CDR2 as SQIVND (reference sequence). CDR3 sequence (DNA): TGTGCCACCGGGTGGGGACAGGGGAACTATGGCTACACCTTC. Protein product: CATGWGQGNYGYTF.

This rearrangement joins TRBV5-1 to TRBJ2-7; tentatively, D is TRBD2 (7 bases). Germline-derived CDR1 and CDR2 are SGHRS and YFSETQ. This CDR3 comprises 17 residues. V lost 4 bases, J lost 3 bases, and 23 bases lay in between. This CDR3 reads CASSMGGTTNSDYEQYF. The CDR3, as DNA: TGCGCCAGCAGCATGGGGGGGACAACCAACTCCGACTACGAGCAGTACTTC.

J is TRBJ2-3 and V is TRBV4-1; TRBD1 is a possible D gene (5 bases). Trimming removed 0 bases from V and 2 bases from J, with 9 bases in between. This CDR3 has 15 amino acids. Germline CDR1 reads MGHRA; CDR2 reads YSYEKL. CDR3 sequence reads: CASSQEGQYTDTQYF. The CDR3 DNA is TGCGCCAGCAGCCAAGAGGGGCAGTACACAGATACGCAGTATTTT.

CDR3 bases: TGCGCCAGCAGCTTGGGGGGGGAGACGGCGCAGTTCTTC. The encoded protein is CASSLGGETAQFF. The rearrangement links TRBV5-1 to TRBJ2-1, with D possibly TRBD2 on 6 matching bases. Trimming removed 0 bases at V and 12 bases at J, with 13 bases between. This CDR3 is 13 amino acids long. Germline V lookup: CDR1 SGHRS, CDR2 YFSETQ.

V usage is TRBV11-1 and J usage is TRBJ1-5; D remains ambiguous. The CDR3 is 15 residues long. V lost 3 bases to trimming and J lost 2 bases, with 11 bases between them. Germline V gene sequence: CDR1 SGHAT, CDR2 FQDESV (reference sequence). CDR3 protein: CASSFGVVGNQPQHF. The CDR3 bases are TGTGCCAGCAGCTTCGGGGTAGTAGGCAATCAGCCCCAGCATTTT.

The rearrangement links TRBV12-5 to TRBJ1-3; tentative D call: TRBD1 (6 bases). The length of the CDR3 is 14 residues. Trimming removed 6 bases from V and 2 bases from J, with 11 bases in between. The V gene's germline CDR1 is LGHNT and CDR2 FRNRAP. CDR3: CASGTTGTGNTIYF. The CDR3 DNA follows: TGTGCTAGTGGAACAACAGGGACTGGAAACACCATATATTTT.

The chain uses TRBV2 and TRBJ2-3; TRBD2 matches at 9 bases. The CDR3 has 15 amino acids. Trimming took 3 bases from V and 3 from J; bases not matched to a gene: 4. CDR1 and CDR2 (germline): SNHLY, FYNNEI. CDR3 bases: TGTGCCAGCAGTGAGCGGGAGGGTTTGACAGATACGCAGTATTTT. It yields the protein CASSEREGLTDTQYF.

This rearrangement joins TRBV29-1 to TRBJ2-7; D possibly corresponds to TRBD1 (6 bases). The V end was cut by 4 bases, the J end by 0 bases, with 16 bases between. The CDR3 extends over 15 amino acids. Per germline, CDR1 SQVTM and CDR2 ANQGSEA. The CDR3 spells CSVVRGYTASYEQYF. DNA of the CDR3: TGCAGCGTTGTTAGGGGGTATACCGCCTCCTACGAGCAGTACTTC.

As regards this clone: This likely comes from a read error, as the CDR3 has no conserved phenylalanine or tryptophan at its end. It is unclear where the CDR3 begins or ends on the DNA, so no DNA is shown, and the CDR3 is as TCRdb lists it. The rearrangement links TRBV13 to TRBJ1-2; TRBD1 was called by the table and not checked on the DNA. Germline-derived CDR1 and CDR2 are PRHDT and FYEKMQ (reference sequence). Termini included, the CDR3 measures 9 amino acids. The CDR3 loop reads CASRQGSHL.

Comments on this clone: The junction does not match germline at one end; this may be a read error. In DNA, the CDR3 is TGTTCCAGCAGTCGCGCAGGGGATACACTGTTTTTT. Its translation: CSSSRAGDTLFF. The chain uses TRBV7-9 and TRBJ1-4, with D perhaps TRBD1 (6 bases). This CDR3 region has 12 residues. Germline V gene lookup returns CDR1 SEHNR and CDR2 FQNEAQ (reference sequence). The complete variable domain, with remaining parts taken from reference TRBV7-9 and TRBJ1-4, reads DTGVSQNPRHKITKRGQNVTFRCDPISEHNRLYWYRQTLGQGPEFLTYFQNEAQLEKSRLLSDRFSAERPKGSFSTLEIQRTEQGDSAMYLCSSSRAGDTLFFGSGTQLSVL.

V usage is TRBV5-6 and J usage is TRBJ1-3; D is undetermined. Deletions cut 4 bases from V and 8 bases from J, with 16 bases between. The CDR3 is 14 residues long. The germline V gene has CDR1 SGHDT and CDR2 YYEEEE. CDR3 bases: TGTGCCAGCAGCCGGACTTCTGGACGGCACACCATATATTTT. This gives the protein CASSRTSGRHTIYF. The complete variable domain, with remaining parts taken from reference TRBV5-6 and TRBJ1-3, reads DAGVTQSPTHLIKTRGQQVTLRCSPKSGHDTVSWYQQALGQGPQFIFQYYEEEERQRGNFPDRFSGHQFPNYSSELNVNALLLGDSALYLCASSRTSGRHTIYFGEGSWLTVV.

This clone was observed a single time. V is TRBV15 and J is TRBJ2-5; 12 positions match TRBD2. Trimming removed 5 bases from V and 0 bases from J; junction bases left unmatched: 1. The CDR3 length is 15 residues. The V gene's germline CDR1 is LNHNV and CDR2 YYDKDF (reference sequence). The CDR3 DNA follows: TGTGCCACCAGCCGGACTAGCGGGAACCAAGAGACCCAGTACTTC. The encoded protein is CATSRTSGNQETQYF.

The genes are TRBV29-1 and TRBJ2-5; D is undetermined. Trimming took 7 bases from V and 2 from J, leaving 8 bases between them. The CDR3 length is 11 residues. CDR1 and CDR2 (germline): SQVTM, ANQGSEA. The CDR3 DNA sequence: TGCAGCGCGCGTCCTCAAGAGACCCAGTACTTC. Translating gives CSARPQETQYF.

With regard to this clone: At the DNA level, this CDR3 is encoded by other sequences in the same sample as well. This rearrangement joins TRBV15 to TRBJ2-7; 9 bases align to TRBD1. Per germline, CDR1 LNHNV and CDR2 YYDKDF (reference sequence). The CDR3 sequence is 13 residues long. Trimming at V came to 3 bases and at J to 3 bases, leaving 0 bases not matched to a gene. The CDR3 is CATSRDRGYEQYF. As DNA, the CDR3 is TGTGCCACCAGCAGGGACAGGGGCTACGAGCAGTACTTC.

DNA for the CDR3: TGTGCCATAAGGGACAGTAGCACAGATACGCAGTATTTT. Translating gives CAIRDSSTDTQYF. The genes are TRBV10-3 and TRBJ2-3; TRBD1 agrees at 7 bases. V shed 9 bases, J shed 0 bases, and the junction held 3 bases outside the gene matches. The CDR3 totals 13 residues. The V gene's germline CDR1 is ENHRY and CDR2 SYGVKD.

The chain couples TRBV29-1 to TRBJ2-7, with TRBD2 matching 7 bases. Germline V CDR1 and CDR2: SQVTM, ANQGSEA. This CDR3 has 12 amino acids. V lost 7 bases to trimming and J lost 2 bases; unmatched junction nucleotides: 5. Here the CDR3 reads CSASGWTYEQYF. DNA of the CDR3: TGCAGCGCTAGCGGTTGGACCTACGAGCAGTACTTC.

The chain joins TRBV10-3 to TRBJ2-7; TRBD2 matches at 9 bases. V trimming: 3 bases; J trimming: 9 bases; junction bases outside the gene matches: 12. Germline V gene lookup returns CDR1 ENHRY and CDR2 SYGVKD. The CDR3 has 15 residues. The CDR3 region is CAISDLAGNLPWQYF. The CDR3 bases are TGTGCCATCAGTGACCTAGCGGGAAATTTACCCTGGCAGTACTTC.

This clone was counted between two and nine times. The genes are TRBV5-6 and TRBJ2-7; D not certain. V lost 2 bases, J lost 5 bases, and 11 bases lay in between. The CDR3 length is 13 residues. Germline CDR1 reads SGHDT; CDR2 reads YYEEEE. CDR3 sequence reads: CASSLRGVDEQYF. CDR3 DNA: TGTGCCAGCAGCTTACGCGGAGTCGACGAGCAGTACTTC.

The CDR3 DNA reads TGCGCCAGCAGCCAGGGACAGGGAAATGAAAAACTGTTTTTT. Protein: CASSQGQGNEKLFF. The chain is built from TRBV4-1 and TRBJ1-4, with 9 positions matching TRBD1. V lost 3 bases and J lost 5; bases outside the gene matches: 1. Per germline, CDR1 MGHRA and CDR2 YSYEKL. This CDR3 region has 14 residues.

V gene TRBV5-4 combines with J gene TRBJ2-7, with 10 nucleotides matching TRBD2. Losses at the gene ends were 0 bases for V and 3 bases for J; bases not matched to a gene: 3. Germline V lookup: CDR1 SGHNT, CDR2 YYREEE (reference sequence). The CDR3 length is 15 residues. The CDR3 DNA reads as TGTGCCAGCAGCTTGGCTAGCGGGAGTATCTACGAGCAGTACTTC. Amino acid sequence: CASSLASGSIYEQYF. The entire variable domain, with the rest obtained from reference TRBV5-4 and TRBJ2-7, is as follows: ETGVTQSPTHLIKTRGQQVTLRCSSQSGHNTVSWYQQALGQGPQFIFQYYREEENGRGNFPPRFSGLQFPNYSSELNVNALELDDSALYLCASSLASGSIYEQYFGPGTRLTVT.

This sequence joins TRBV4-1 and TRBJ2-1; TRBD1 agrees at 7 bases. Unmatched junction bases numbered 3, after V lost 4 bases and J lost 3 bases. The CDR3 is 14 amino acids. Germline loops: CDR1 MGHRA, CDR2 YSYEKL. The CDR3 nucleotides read TGCGCCAGCAGCCGACAGGGTGACTACAATGAGCAGTTCTTC. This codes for CASSRQGDYNEQFF.